The present T cell receptor (beta chain) was sequenced within a study of CD8+ T cells in alopecia areata. cDNA reverse transcribed from extracted RNA served as the sequencing template. Only in-frame clones appear in the TCRdb table, and some are missing; sequencing was by immunoSEQ multiplex PCR. The repertoire consists of around 140,000 clones, with roughly 50% occurring once and the leading ten covering more than 15%. About this clone itself: Its antigen remains unidentified.

Findings and limits, study-wide: The presence of one nonresponder keeps the tie between baseline CD8+ expansion and response uncertain. During tofacitinib treatment, many expanded lesional clones remained in scalp and blood.

The junction had 10 bases not matched to a gene; V was cut back by 0 bases and J by 2 bases. The CDR3 is 18 residues long. The V gene's germline CDR1 is LGHNA and CDR2 YNFKEQ. Treatment here: oral pan-JAK inhibitor, 5-10 mg twice daily. This chain connects TRBV4-2 to TRBJ2-7; 10 nucleotides align to TRBD2. The clonotype comes from a human donor with alopecia areata. Sample: CD8+ T cells sorted from blood, taken at week 4, from a patient treated with tofacitinib. The CDR3 spells CASSQDPWTSGKAYEQYF. CDR3 in DNA: TGTGCCAGCAGCCAAGATCCGTGGACTAGCGGTAAAGCCTACGAGCAGTACTTC.